A single sample is the source of the 30 T cell receptor beta chains below, sequenced in a study of T cells after somatic rescue of genetic block. Assay: immunoSEQ multiplex PCR; the TCRdb copy retains only in-frame clones and omits some. The sample records 95,000 to 120,000 clones, 85% to 95% being singletons. Source material: peripheral blood mononuclear cells (PBMCs). All receptors derive from a woman aged 18-29 years.

V is TRBV5-1 and J is TRBJ2-6; TRBD1 agrees at 7 bases. CDR1 and CDR2 (germline): SGHRS, YFSETQ. The trim removed 4 bases at V and 3 bases at J, leaving 7 bases unmatched. CDR3 length: 16 residues. CDR3 amino acids: CASSPTGDGGANVLTF. Here the CDR3 DNA reads TGCGCCAGCAGCCCAACAGGGGACGGTGGGGCCAACGTCCTGACTTTC. Full variable domain (rest looked up from reference TRBV5-1 and TRBJ2-6): KAGVTQTPRYLIKTRGQQVTLSCSPISGHRSVSWYQQTPGQGLQFLFEYFSETQRNKGNFPGRFSGRQFSNSRSEMNVSTLELGDSALYLCASSPTGDGGANVLTFGAGSRLTVL.

To note about this clone: One junction end disagrees with the germline gene, perhaps due to a read error. The chain links TRBV28 to TRBJ2-7; TRBD1 aligns across 9 bases. This CDR3 has 14 amino acids. Germline V gene data show CDR1 as MDHEN and CDR2 as SYDVKM. CDR3 bases: TGTGCCAGCAGTCTTCTCCACACAGGGGGCGAAGAAGTCTTC. Protein: CASSLLHTGGEEVF. The whole variable domain, filled in from reference TRBV28 and TRBJ2-7, reads DVKVTQSSRYLVKRTGEKVFLECVQDMDHENMFWYRQDPGLGLRLIYFSYDVKMKEKGDIPEGYSVSREKKERFSLILESASTNQTSMYLCASSLLHTGGEEVFGPGTRLTVT.

The chain links TRBV19 to TRBJ2-3; D is perhaps TRBD2 (6 bases). The CDR3 is 14 amino acids. V dropped 5 bases and J dropped 1 base, with 10 bases sitting between them. Germline-derived CDR1 and CDR2 are LNHDA and SQIVND (reference sequence). DNA for the CDR3: TGTGCCAGTAGTTCAGGCGGGGGCACAGATACGCAGTATTTT. It specifies CASSSGGGTDTQYF.

The rearrangement links TRBV2 to TRBJ2-1; 10 bases are a match to TRBD2. V shed 6 bases and J 2 bases; nucleotides not matched to a gene: 4. The germline gives CDR1 SNHLY, CDR2 FYNNEI. The CDR3 sequence is 15 residues long. CDR3 region: CASSVSGGTYNEQFF. CDR3 sequence (DNA): TGTGCCAGCAGCGTTAGCGGGGGGACCTACAATGAGCAGTTCTTC.

The J gene is TRBJ2-7, the V gene TRBV5-8; 8 bases map to TRBD1. The junction had 5 bases not matched to a gene; V was cut back by 4 bases and J by 2 bases. CDR1 is SGHTS and CDR2 is YDEGEE in the germline V gene. CDR3 size: 14 residues. The CDR3 bases are TGTGCCAGCAGCATCCGGACAGGGACCTACGAGCAGTACTTC. Protein product: CASSIRTGTYEQYF.

This clone is a singleton in its sample. For the CDR3, the DNA is TGTGCCAGCAGCCCCCTCGGACGGCAGCGGGTTAATGAAAAACTGTTTTTT. Translated: CASSPLGRQRVNEKLFF. This chain joins TRBV9 and TRBJ1-4; no firm D call. This CDR3 contains 17 residues. The germline V gene encodes CDR1 SGDLS and CDR2 YYNGEE. Trimming shortened V by 4 bases and J by 4 bases, and 20 bases separated the two germline ends.

The table lists this clone with a count of one. The chain carries TRBV7-9 and TRBJ1-6; a weak D match, TRBD1 (5 bases). This CDR3 spans 17 amino acids. Trimming shortened V by 1 base and J by 5 bases, and 15 bases separated the two germline ends. Germline CDR1 and CDR2: SEHNR and FQNEAQ (reference sequence). In nucleotides, the CDR3 is TGTGCCAGCAGCTTAGAGGGGTGGGGCAGGGATAATTCACCCCTCCACTTT. Translation: CASSLEGWGRDNSPLHF.

The chain links TRBV19 to TRBJ1-1, with D possibly matching TRBD1 (6 bases). This CDR3 has 14 amino acids. Trimming cost V 2 bases and J 4 bases, with 11 bases left between them. CDR1 LNHDA and CDR2 SQIVND come from the germline V gene (reference sequence). Here the CDR3 DNA reads TGTGCCAGTAGTATAACTGGGGGCGGCACTGAAGCTTTCTTT. Translating it yields CASSITGGGTEAFF.

The rearrangement joins TRBV7-2 to TRBJ2-3; D gene ambiguous. V shed 2 bases and J shed 3 bases, with 12 bases lying between them. The CDR3 length is 15 residues. Germline CDR1 SGHTA, CDR2 FQGNSA. CDR3 loop: CASSLQAVGTDTQYF. The CDR3 coding sequence is TGTGCCAGCAGCTTACAAGCCGTGGGGACAGATACGCAGTATTTT.

The chain uses TRBV6-4 and TRBJ2-3; TRBD1 or TRBD2 may be the D gene (6 bases each). V lost 0 bases, J lost 5 bases, and 12 bases lay in between. The germline CDR1 and CDR2 sequences are MRHNA and SNTAGT. CDR3 length equals 15 residues. The CDR3 DNA sequence: TGTGCCAGCAGTGACTCAGGAGGGGGAGGAGATACGCAGTATTTT. This translates into CASSDSGGGGDTQYF.

The chain couples TRBV5-1 to TRBJ2-3, with unresolved D. V shed 0 bases and J shed 0 bases, with 8 bases lying between them. The V gene's germline CDR1 is SGHRS and CDR2 YFSETQ. This CDR3 comprises 15 residues. DNA of the CDR3: TGCGCCAGCAGCTTGGACGGTTCTAGCACAGATACGCAGTATTTT. Residues: CASSLDGSSTDTQYF.

The rearrangement joins TRBV6-5 to TRBJ1-4; maybe TRBD1 (6 bases). V was pared by 6 bases and J by 7 bases, with 15 bases between. The CDR3 has 14 residues. The V gene's germline CDR1 is MNHEY and CDR2 SVGAGI. CDR3 sequence (DNA): TGTGCCAGCAGCCTACAGGGAACCAGTGAAAAACTGTTTTTT. Its protein is CASSLQGTSEKLFF.

The chain joins TRBV27 to TRBJ2-7; no reliable D call. The CDR3 runs 12 residues. Trimming cost V 2 bases and J 1 base, with 3 bases left between them. Germline V gene sequence: CDR1 MNHEY, CDR2 SMNVEV (reference sequence). Here the CDR3 reads CASSLLSYEQYF. CDR3 nucleotides: TGTGCCAGCAGTTTACTTTCCTACGAGCAGTACTTC.

J is TRBJ2-5 and V is TRBV30; D is perhaps TRBD1 or TRBD2 (5 bases each). The germline CDR1 and CDR2 sequences are GTSNPN and SVGIG (reference sequence). There are 20 residues in the CDR3. V was trimmed by 0 bases and J by 7 bases, leaving 33 bases between them. CDR3 DNA sequence: TGTGCCTGGAGTGTACGGGTGTTTTGGTGGGGCCCGGGAACTAGGGGGACCCAGTACTTC. Translated, it gives CAWSVRVFWWGPGTRGTQYF.

This chain joins TRBV5-1 and TRBJ2-7; 7 bases are a match to TRBD2. The CDR3 length is 14 residues. CDR1 and CDR2 from the germline V gene are SGHRS and YFSETQ. Trimming at V came to 1 base and at J to 6 bases, leaving 7 bases not matched to a gene. CDR3 residues: CASSLLAPGGEQYF. In nucleotides, the CDR3 is TGCGCCAGCAGCTTGTTGGCACCGGGGGGCGAGCAGTACTTC.

The chain recombines TRBV10-3 with TRBJ1-3; D unresolved. This CDR3 contains 16 residues. The germline V and J ends were trimmed by 2 bases and 3 bases, with 14 bases remaining between them. Germline CDR1 and CDR2: ENHRY and SYGVKD. For the CDR3, the DNA is TGTGCCATCAGTGAGGGACCCCGGAAGGGTGGAAACACCATATATTTT. The encoded protein is CAISEGPRKGGNTIYF.

The J gene is TRBJ1-2, the V gene TRBV6-4; D ambiguous. This CDR3 spans 9 amino acids. Trimming shortened V by 8 bases and J by 8 bases, and 6 bases separated the two germline ends. CDR1 is MRHNA, CDR2 SNTAGT, per germline. CDR3 nucleotide sequence: TGTGCCAGCCTCAGGGGCTACACCTTC. Translated, it gives CASLRGYTF.

This clone has a handful of counts. The DNA of the CDR3 is TGTGCCTGCCGGGGGTATAGGGGCACCGGGGAGCTGTTTTTT. It specifies CACRGYRGTGELFF. The V gene is TRBV30, the J gene TRBJ2-2; D may be TRBD2 (6 bases). CDR3 length: 14 residues. CDR1 and CDR2 (germline): GTSNPN, SVGIG (reference sequence). V was pared by 6 bases and J by 4 bases, with 15 bases between.

V usage is TRBV7-3 and J usage is TRBJ2-3; perhaps D is TRBD1 or TRBD2 (5 bases each). Per germline, CDR1 SGHTA and CDR2 FQGTGA. The V end was cut by 5 bases, the J end by 8 bases, with 14 bases between. This CDR3 is built from 13 residues. CDR3 nucleotides: TGTGCCAGCAGCGCCTGGACTCAGGGTACGCAGTATTTT. This sequence encodes CASSAWTQGTQYF. Variable domain in full (rest from reference TRBV7-3 and TRBJ2-3): GAGVSQTPSNKVTEKGKYVELRCDPISGHTALYWYRQSLGQGPEFLIYFQGTGAADDSGLPNDRFFAVRPEGSVSTLKIQRTERGDSAVYLCASSAWTQGTQYFGPGTRLTVL.

The J gene is TRBJ2-2, the V gene TRBV5-1, with D perhaps assigned TRBD1 or TRBD2 (6 bases each). Germline assignment: CDR1 SGHRS and CDR2 YFSETQ. V was pared by 2 bases and J by 3 bases, with 11 bases between. This CDR3 spans 15 amino acids. This CDR3 reads CASSFKGGHTGELFF. The CDR3 bases are TGCGCCAGCAGCTTCAAGGGGGGCCACACCGGGGAGCTGTTTTTT.

The chain employs TRBV2 and TRBJ2-2, with 7 bases matching TRBD1. CDR3 length equals 15 residues. After removal of 5 bases from V and 2 bases from J, the junction contained 5 bases not matched to a gene. The V gene's germline CDR1 is SNHLY and CDR2 FYNNEI. CDR3 loop: CASSRQGDNTGELFF. The CDR3 bases are TGTGCCAGCAGTCGACAGGGTGACAACACCGGGGAGCTGTTTTTT.

This clone is a singleton in its sample. The chain recombines TRBV9 with TRBJ2-3; the D gene is possibly TRBD2 (6 bases). V was cut by 0 bases and J by 7 bases, with 12 bases left in between. The CDR3 sequence is 14 residues long. Germline CDR1 is SGDLS and CDR2 is YYNGEE. The CDR3 DNA reads TGTGCCAGCAGCGTAGATGGCCGGGAGAATACGCAGTATTTT. Its translation is CASSVDGRENTQYF.

This chain joins TRBV4-1 and TRBJ1-4; no definite D call. Per the germline V gene, CDR1 is MGHRA and CDR2 is YSYEKL. The CDR3 is 15 residues long. V was trimmed by 3 bases and J by 4 bases, leaving 12 bases between them. The CDR3 sequence is CASSHAILLNEKLFF. In DNA, the CDR3 is TGCGCCAGCAGCCATGCGATACTCCTTAATGAAAAACTGTTTTTT.

The rearrangement joins TRBV7-8 to TRBJ1-2, with 8 bases identical to TRBD1. The CDR3 is 16 amino acids. After removal of 5 bases from V and 5 bases from J, the junction contained 13 bases not matched to a gene. Germline assignment: CDR1 SGHVS and CDR2 FQNEAQ. This CDR3 is CASSDEDRGINYGYTF. CDR3 sequence (DNA): TGTGCCAGCAGCGACGAAGACAGGGGAATTAATTATGGCTACACCTTC.

The chain uses TRBV7-9 and TRBJ1-5, with 8 positions matching TRBD1. Losses at the gene ends were 6 bases for V and 4 bases for J; bases not matched to a gene: 5. Germline V gives CDR1 SEHNR, CDR2 FQNEAQ (reference sequence). The CDR3 loop spans 14 amino acids. The CDR3 nucleotides are TGTGCCAGCAGTCCTGGACAGGGTAATCAGCCCCAGCATTTT. Amino acids: CASSPGQGNQPQHF. The full variable domain, rest sourced from reference TRBV7-9 and TRBJ1-5, is DTGVSQNPRHKITKRGQNVTFRCDPISEHNRLYWYRQTLGQGPEFLTYFQNEAQLEKSRLLSDRFSAERPKGSFSTLEIQRTEQGDSAMYLCASSPGQGNQPQHFGDGTRLSIL.

The gene calls are TRBV12-5 and TRBJ2-7; 9 bases fit TRBD1. The CDR3 contains 18 residues. Germline V lookup: CDR1 LGHNT, CDR2 FRNRAP. The V and J ends lost 0 bases and 3 bases, in that order; junction bases with no gene match: 12. This CDR3 is CASGLVPVSTGGIYEQYF. The CDR3 DNA reads as TGTGCTAGTGGTTTGGTACCCGTGTCAACAGGGGGCATCTACGAGCAGTACTTC.

The chain uses TRBV7-9 and TRBJ2-1; weak D call: TRBD2 (5 bases). Germline-derived CDR1 and CDR2 are SEHNR and FQNEAQ (reference sequence). V dropped 4 bases and J dropped 5 bases, with 18 bases sitting between them. CDR3 size: 16 residues. As DNA, the CDR3 is TGTGCCAGCAGCTCACAGCGGTCAGAAACAGACAATGAGCAGTTCTTC. This encodes CASSSQRSETDNEQFF.

This clone was found once. The chain is built from TRBV19 and TRBJ2-5; 8 bases line up with TRBD2. V lost 6 bases and J lost 4; bases outside the gene matches: 4. CDR3 size: 13 residues. Germline loops: CDR1 LNHDA, CDR2 SQIVND (reference sequence). CDR3 sequence reads: CASRSRGGETQYF. The CDR3 DNA is TGTGCCAGTAGAAGCCGGGGGGGAGAGACCCAGTACTTC.

This sequence joins TRBV18 and TRBJ1-5; tentative D call: TRBD1 (5 bases). Germline V gene sequence: CDR1 KGHSH, CDR2 LQKENI. V was clipped by 0 bases and J by 2 bases, with 11 bases between them. The CDR3 sequence is 16 residues long. Here the CDR3 DNA reads TGTGCCAGCTCACCACCGGGGGGTGGAGGCAATCAGCCCCAGCATTTT. Its translation: CASSPPGGGGNQPQHF.

As for this clone: The same CDR3 arises from other DNA sequences in this sample as well. The chain has TRBV4-1 and TRBJ1-5; a possible D gene is TRBD1 (5 bases). The CDR3 totals 15 residues. Germline V gives CDR1 MGHRA, CDR2 YSYEKL. V was shortened by 1 base and J by 2 bases, with 9 bases between the two germline ends. The CDR3 coding sequence is TGCGCCAGCAGCCAAGGCCAAGGGGGCAATCAGCCCCAGCATTTT. Protein: CASSQGQGGNQPQHF.